A selection of T cell receptor beta chains follows, all from one sample in a study of blood T cell repertoires in COVID-19. Generated by immunoSEQ multiplex PCR, the TCRdb table keeps only in-frame clones and is missing some. The data contain over 15,000 clones, 87% of them singletons. Sequencing input: peripheral blood. The origin of the receptors is a human donor in a cohort sampled during active COVID-19. CDR3s include the opening cysteine and the closing phenylalanine or tryptophan. D genes are given only for firm matches. Clone sizes are given selectively: once, few, many, or a class where the clone is expanded.

d_gene	v_gene	j_gene	abundance	CDR3aa	CDR3nt
-	TRBV10-3	TRBJ1-1	-	CAISAQAAGSGEAFF	TGTGCCATCAGTGCCCAAGCGGCGGGGAGTGGGGAAGCTTTCTTT
-	TRBV25-1	TRBJ2-3	medium-sized	CASSAYRTDTQYF	TGTGCCAGCAGTGCCTACAGAACAGATACGCAGTATTTT
-	TRBV3-1/TRBV3-2	TRBJ1-3	-	CASSQSEGDTIYF	TGTGCCAGCAGCCAGTCCGAGGGCGACACCATATATTTT
-	TRBV7-2	TRBJ1-1	-	CASSFNTDTEAFF	TGTGCCAGCAGCTTTAATACAGACACTGAAGCTTTCTTT
-	TRBV7-2	TRBJ2-6	-	CASSPRPPSTGANVLTF	TGTGCCAGCAGCCCCCGGCCGCCTAGTACTGGGGCCAACGTCCTGACTTTC
-	TRBV7-2	TRBJ2-1	-	CASSPLAESSYNEQFF	TGTGCCAGCAGCCCATTAGCGGAAAGCTCCTACAATGAGCAGTTCTTC
TRBD1	TRBV6-1	TRBJ2-1	-	CASSEALTGGMFF	TGTGCCAGCAGCGAAGCCCTGACAGGGGGCATGTTCTTC
-	TRBV9	TRBJ2-1	-	CASSVVVSPDEQFF	TGTGCCAGCAGCGTAGTTGTCTCTCCCGATGAGCAGTTCTTC
-	TRBV6-6	TRBJ1-1	-	CAGRRENTEAFF	TGTGCCGGTCGGAGGGAGAACACTGAAGCTTTCTTT
TRBD1	TRBV11-2	TRBJ1-2	-	CASSSSTGGFGYTF	TGTGCCAGCAGCTCCTCGACAGGGGGCTTTGGCTACACCTTC
TRBD2	TRBV5-1	TRBJ2-3	-	CASSWTSGASTDTQYF	TGCGCCAGCAGTTGGACTAGCGGGGCCAGCACAGATACGCAGTATTTT
TRBD1	TRBV7-8	TRBJ1-2	-	CASSLTGGYYGYTF	TGTGCCAGCAGCCTGACAGGGGGTTACTATGGCTACACCTTC
-	TRBV12-3/TRBV12-4	TRBJ1-3	once	CASSPPTGNTIYF	TGTGCCAGCAGTCCCCCTACTGGAAACACCATATATTTT
TRBD1	TRBV5-1	TRBJ2-7	once	CASRGQGVNYEQYF	TGCGCCAGCCGGGGACAGGGTGTGAACTACGAGCAGTACTTC
TRBD2	TRBV9	TRBJ2-1	-	CASSVDETSGRGGQFF	TGTGCCAGCAGCGTAGATGAGACTAGCGGGAGGGGGGGGCAGTTCTTC
TRBD2	TRBV5-4	TRBJ2-7	-	CASRGGRSGEQYF	TGTGCCAGCAGGGGCGGGAGGTCGGGTGAGCAGTACTTC
-	TRBV18	TRBJ2-7	-	CASSPRGQAEEQYF	TGTGCCAGCTCTCCCCGCGGGCAAGCGGAAGAGCAGTACTTC
-	TRBV7-2	TRBJ2-2	-	CASSPRSTGELFF	TGTGCCAGCAGCCCCCGTTCCACCGGGGAGCTGTTTTTT
-	TRBV9	TRBJ2-1	-	CASSVGPGASSYNEQFF	TGTGCCAGCAGCGTAGGGCCAGGGGCCAGCTCCTACAATGAGCAGTTCTTC
-	TRBV3-1/TRBV3-2	TRBJ2-3	-	CASSQGQRFTDTQYF	TGTGCCAGCAGCCAAGGTCAGCGGTTCACAGATACGCAGTATTTT
TRBD2	TRBV7-3	TRBJ2-3	-	CASSSYPLPSGNTDTQYF	TGTGCCAGCAGCTCATACCCCCTACCTAGCGGGAACACAGATACGCAGTATTTT
-	TRBV12-3/TRBV12-4	TRBJ2-5	-	CASSPYTQETQYF	TGTGCCAGCAGCCCATACACCCAGGAGACCCAGTACTTC
TRBD1	TRBV4-1	TRBJ2-7	-	CASSQDGTEARQYF	TGCGCCAGCAGCCAAGACGGGACAGAGGCAAGGCAGTACTTC
-	TRBV18	TRBJ2-1	-	CASSKASSSYNEQFF	TGTGCCAGCTCAAAAGCGAGTAGCTCCTACAATGAGCAGTTCTTC
TRBD1	TRBV3-1/TRBV3-2	TRBJ2-1	-	CASSQDSGGSYNEQFF	TGTGCCAGCAGCCAAGATTCAGGGGGCTCCTACAATGAGCAGTTCTTC
TRBD2	TRBV27	TRBJ2-7	-	CASRRPGGPDEQYF	TGTGCCAGCAGGCGACCGGGAGGGCCTGACGAGCAGTACTTC
-	TRBV2	TRBJ1-1	-	CATQVGGRGTEAFF	TGTGCCACCCAGGTGGGCGGGCGGGGAACTGAAGCTTTCTTT
TRBD1	TRBV7-9	TRBJ1-1	-	CASSLQGDTEAFF	TGTGCCAGCAGCTTACAGGGGGACACTGAAGCTTTCTTT
-	TRBV14	TRBJ1-6	-	CASSPQADMPLHF	TGTGCCAGCAGCCCTCAAGCCGATATGCCCCTCCACTTT
TRBD2	TRBV5-1	TRBJ2-1	-	CASTRTSGSREQFF	TGCGCCAGCACCCGGACTAGCGGGAGTAGGGAGCAGTTCTTC
-	TRBV12-3/TRBV12-4	TRBJ1-5	-	CASRFAGRQPQHF	TGTGCCAGCAGATTCGCGGGTCGTCAGCCCCAGCATTTT
TRBD1	TRBV7-9	TRBJ2-5	-	CASSIGTGAETQYF	TGTGCCAGCAGTATCGGGACAGGGGCAGAGACCCAGTACTTC
-	TRBV9	TRBJ2-5	-	CASPSGQGLQETQYF	TGTGCCAGCCCAAGTGGCCAGGGCCTACAAGAGACCCAGTACTTC
TRBD1	TRBV27	TRBJ1-5	few	CASSYRGAQPQHF	TGTGCCAGCAGTTACAGGGGAGCCCAGCCCCAGCATTTT
-	TRBV11-2	TRBJ2-3	-	CASSVTPGQTQYF	TGTGCCAGCAGCGTCACCCCGGGACAAACGCAGTATTTT
-	TRBV7-2	TRBJ2-5	once	CASSLRRDQETQYF	TGTGCCAGCAGCTTACGGCGGGACCAAGAGACCCAGTACTTC
-	TRBV28	TRBJ2-3	-	CASSPVGVGGDTDTQYF	TGTGCCAGCAGCCCGGTGGGGGTGGGCGGGGACACAGATACGCAGTATTTT
TRBD2	TRBV19	TRBJ2-2	-	CASHEGTSGRGMDTGELFF	TGTGCCAGCCACGAAGGGACTAGCGGGAGGGGAATGGACACCGGGGAGCTGTTTTTT
-	TRBV15	TRBJ1-5	-	CATSNLRGVGNQPQHF	TGTGCCACCAGCAATCTTCGGGGGGTCGGCAATCAGCCCCAGCATTTT
TRBD2	TRBV28	TRBJ2-5	-	CASSSRAGVVETQYF	TGTGCCAGCAGTTCTCGAGCGGGAGTAGTAGAGACCCAGTACTTC
-	TRBV19	TRBJ2-3	-	CASNGLLGGSTDTQYF	TGTGCCAGTAACGGTCTTCTCGGCGGCAGCACAGATACGCAGTATTTT
TRBD2	TRBV15	TRBJ2-2	-	CATRLAGVRELFF	TGTGCCACCAGGCTAGCGGGAGTCCGGGAGCTGTTTTTT
TRBD1	TRBV9	TRBJ1-5	-	CASSVDGQGNQPQHF	TGTGCCAGCAGCGTAGATGGACAGGGAAATCAGCCCCAGCATTTT
-	TRBV27	TRBJ1-6	-	CASAEGNSPLHF	TGTGCCAGCGCGGAGGGGAATTCACCCCTCCACTTT
TRBD1	TRBV4-3	TRBJ2-1	-	CASSPGQGRVNEQFF	TGCGCCAGCAGCCCGGGACAGGGGAGGGTCAATGAGCAGTTCTTC
-	TRBV3-1/TRBV3-2	TRBJ2-7	-	CASSHSGYEQYF	TGTGCCAGCAGCCATTCAGGCTACGAGCAGTACTTC
TRBD2	TRBV3-1/TRBV3-2	TRBJ2-3	-	CASSQGLSGGVDTQYF	TGTGCCAGCAGCCAAGGGCTGTCGGGAGGGGTGGATACGCAGTATTTT
-	TRBV19	TRBJ2-3	-	CASSIQGASDTQYF	TGTGCCAGTAGTATACAAGGGGCTTCAGATACGCAGTATTTT
-	TRBV7-3	TRBJ2-6	-	CASSLGAGLQAF	TGTGCCAGCAGCTTAGGCGCGGGCCTCCAGGCTTTC
TRBD1	TRBV7-3	TRBJ2-1	-	CASSLGTAYNEQFF	TGTGCCAGCAGCTTAGGGACAGCTTACAATGAGCAGTTCTTC
TRBD1	TRBV24-1	TRBJ2-3	-	CATSDLHPQGVTQYF	TGTGCCACCAGTGATTTGCACCCACAGGGGGTTACGCAGTATTTT
-	TRBV6-5	TRBJ2-5	-	CASRESGGTQETQYF	TGTGCCAGCAGGGAGAGCGGAGGGACTCAAGAGACCCAGTACTTC
-	TRBV29-1	TRBJ2-2	-	CSVALAFTGELFF	TGCAGCGTTGCGCTAGCTTTCACCGGGGAGCTGTTTTTT
TRBD2	TRBV7-9	TRBJ2-1	-	CASSLGTSGTEQFF	TGTGCCAGCAGCTTGGGGACTAGCGGGACTGAGCAGTTCTTC